This TCR beta chain emerged from a study of regulatory T cells in long-lasting Graves disease (dated by TCRdb to the early 2020s). Regarding the research as a whole: Persistent Graves' disease was defined as persistently positive TSH receptor autoantibodies together with antithyroid drug treatment for over 5 years. TCR sequencing covered 13 persistent and some 20 newly diagnosed Graves' disease patients, around 33 samples in total. This study used TCR sequencing and RNA sequencing of peripheral blood to compare persistent Graves' disease patients against newly diagnosed Graves' disease patients. The study was conducted in China and was registered as a clinical trial. Antithyroid drugs had been taken for approximately 10 years on average by persistent Graves' disease patients in the clinical cohort.

The time point label, read with the paper, signifies: persistent/refractory GD, antithyroid drugs over 5 years with positive TRAb. RNA was extracted from PBMCs in TRIzol for both TCR sequencing and RNA sequencing. The diagnosis of Graves' disease followed American Thyroid Association guidelines. Recruitment of patients was carried out at an endocrinology department in Xi'an, China. Each patient gave approximately 10 milliliters of peripheral blood, collected in an EDTA anticoagulant tube. PBMCs were isolated by Ficoll Paque Plus density gradient separation without further T cell sorting. An Agilent 2100 Bioanalyzer and agarose gel were used to assess RNA quality, and a NanoDrop 2000 was used to measure RNA concentration. This clonotype was seen at least ten times. What this receptor recognizes is not known. Base qualities are not provided; no much larger clone lies one nucleotide away. The CDR3 numbers 14 residues from cysteine through phenylalanine. Here the CDR3 DNA is all that survives: 42 bases in frame from base 1. V was cut back by 5 bases and J by 0 bases, leaving a gap of 11 bases between them. CDR1 MGHDK and CDR2 SYGVNS were looked up in the germline V gene.

Here is what the overall study found, with its caveats: TRBV28, TRBJ1-2 and TRBJ2-5 were preferentially used in persistent disease, while TRBV20-1 and TRBJ2-1 were favored in newly diagnosed disease. More public clonotypes were shared among persistent patients (under 3,000) than among newly diagnosed patients (approximately 930). The authors noted that the small sample size was a limitation that may lower accuracy. Lower TCR Shannon entropy and fewer highly expanded clones were observed in persistent Graves' disease patients than in newly diagnosed patients, which suggested clonal expansion. Only peripheral blood was studied, because thyroid tissue, the primary lesion, was inaccessible. Sequencing and analysis were limited to the TCR beta chain.

Library creation used multiplex PCR. The sample was run on an Illumina HiSeq 4000. To build TCR beta libraries, CDR3 regions were amplified by Arm-PCR using iRepertoire HTBI primers. Gel purification was performed on PCR products prior to sequencing. In the source study's methods: Gene usage analysis of CDR3 amino acid clonotypes used the approximately 62 TRBV and 14 to 15 TRBJ segments found across samples. COPE and FqMerger were used to merge the filtered high-quality paired reads into contigs. BLAST was used to align contigs to IMGT TRBV, TRBD and TRBJ reference genes, and CDR3 was defined according to IMGT. Highly expanded clones were defined as clonotypes with a frequency above 0.1%. Repertoire diversity was measured by Shannon entropy, and V-J evenness by the Gini coefficient. Public clonotypes were defined as clonotypes shared by more than one individual. The public reads were reprocessed in TCRdb via fastp at Q25 and MiXCR, keeping in-frame beta chains. CDR3 protein sequences are deduplicated, and each keeps its most common genes and DNA. In this record, the V and J calls reflect TCRdb's handling and not the investigators' own analysis. The sample table holds some 330,000 distinct CDR3 sequences, of which about 23% were seen once. The ten largest clones represent 25% to 30% of the sample.

Recombination connected TRBV25-1 to TRBJ2-7, with TRBD2 tentatively as D gene (6 bases match). This TCR came from a woman aged 40 to 50 with Graves disease. Donor details come from another sample of the same person, matched by shared clones. The sequenced sample was peripheral blood mononuclear cells (PBMCs), obtained when the disease was refractory, from a patient treated with antithyroid drugs. In nucleotides, the sequence is TGTGCCAGCAGTAATCCTAGCGCCTCCTACGAGCAGTACTTC. Translation gives CASSNPSASYEQYF.